Each of the 30 T cell receptor beta chains below was sequenced from the same sample in a study of T cell responses to AZD1222 COVID-19 vaccine. Data came from immunoSEQ multiplex PCR; TCRdb stores just in-frame clones and leaves some out. The sample holds approximately 160,000 clones, approximately 93% seen once. This material consisted of peripheral blood, taken on day 0 of AZD1222 vaccination. All receptors derive from an adult in good health.

The chain joins TRBV3-1 (or the pseudogene TRBV3-2) to TRBJ2-7; D call uncertain. Germline V gives CDR1 LGHDT, CDR2 YNNKEL (reference sequence). The CDR3 runs 16 residues. V was trimmed by 0 bases and J by 6 bases, leaving 18 bases between them. CDR3 sequence (DNA): TGTGCCAGCAGCCAAGACACTCTAGAAAGGTTTTGCGAGCAGTACTTC. Its protein product is CASSQDTLERFCEQYF.

The gene calls are TRBV10-3 and TRBJ2-1, with D perhaps TRBD1 (6 bases). V was pared by 5 bases and J by 6 bases, with 26 bases between. CDR1 and CDR2 (germline): ENHRY, SYGVKD. The CDR3 has 18 amino acids. The CDR3 DNA sequence: TGTGCCATCAGTATCGGACCCCAGCAGGGGCAGTTGGGCAATGAGCAGTTCTTC. Translating gives CAISIGPQQGQLGNEQFF.

The V gene is TRBV5-1, the J gene TRBJ1-3, with D unresolved. V dropped 5 bases and J dropped 4 bases, with 10 bases sitting between them. This CDR3 spans 13 amino acids. Germline lookup yields CDR1 SGHRS and CDR2 YFSETQ. This CDR3 reads CASSRTPGNTIYF. The CDR3 DNA follows: TGCGCCAGCAGTAGGACCCCGGGAAACACCATATATTTT.

The V and J genes are TRBV19 and TRBJ1-1; 8 bases match TRBD1. V trimming: 6 bases; J trimming: 1 base; junction bases outside the gene matches: 16. The CDR3 length is 18 residues. Per the germline V gene, CDR1 is LNHDA and CDR2 is SQIVND (reference sequence). The CDR3 DNA follows: TGTGCCAGTAGCCCAGGGGCCCGGGACAGGAGGGGGAACACTGAAGCTTTCTTT. This gives the protein CASSPGARDRRGNTEAFF.

CDR3 protein: CASSQTATNTEAFF. The DNA of the CDR3 is TGTGCCAGCAGCCAAACCGCAACGAACACTGAAGCTTTCTTT. This chain joins TRBV3-1 (or the pseudogene TRBV3-2) and TRBJ1-1; D uncertain. The CDR3 has 14 amino acids. The V end was cut by 2 bases, the J end by 1 base, with 8 bases between. Germline-derived CDR1 and CDR2 are LGHDT and YNNKEL (reference sequence).

The genes are TRBV27 and TRBJ2-3; TRBD2 might be the D (5 bases). Trimming stripped 3 bases from V and 2 bases from J, with 15 bases between. This CDR3 comprises 16 residues. Per germline, CDR1 MNHEY and CDR2 SMNVEV (reference sequence). As DNA, the CDR3 is TGTGCCAGCAGTTTCGACGCGGGCTACAACACAGATACGCAGTATTTT. Translated: CASSFDAGYNTDTQYF.

V usage is TRBV7-2 and J usage is TRBJ1-1; D is unresolved. Trimming took 1 base from V and 4 from J, leaving 10 bases between them. This CDR3 region has 14 residues. Germline V gene lookup returns CDR1 SGHTA and CDR2 FQGNSA. CDR3: CASSLVVGITEAFF. The CDR3 coding sequence is TGTGCCAGCAGCTTAGTAGTAGGAATCACTGAAGCTTTCTTT.

V usage is TRBV29-1 and J usage is TRBJ2-7; 7 positions agree with TRBD1. Germline V gene lookup returns CDR1 SQVTM and CDR2 ANQGSEA. The CDR3 is 12 amino acids. V gave up 7 bases and J gave up 3 bases; unmatched junction bases: 6. This CDR3 is CSAGDSLYEQYF. The CDR3 region has the DNA TGCAGCGCCGGGGACAGCCTCTACGAGCAGTACTTC.

For the CDR3, the DNA is TGTGCCAGCAGTTACCGGGACAGATCCTACGAGCAGTACTTC. This gives the protein CASSYRDRSYEQYF. V gene TRBV6-5 combines with J gene TRBJ2-7; TRBD1 aligns across 7 bases. The CDR3 runs 14 residues. With V trimmed by 2 bases and J by 1 base, 2 bases remained unmatched. In germline, CDR1 is MNHEY, CDR2 SVGAGI.

On this clone: At one end the junction does not follow the germline gene, possibly because of a read error. V and J are TRBV3-1 (or the pseudogene TRBV3-2) and TRBJ1-1; 10 bases align to TRBD1. Germline V gene data show CDR1 as LGHDT and CDR2 as YNNKEL (reference sequence). The CDR3 runs to 13 residues. The CDR3 spells CASSHVRDRGIKF. As DNA, the CDR3 is TGTGCCAGCAGCCACGTTCGGGACAGGGGTATTAAATTT.

J is TRBJ2-1 and V is TRBV7-9; perhaps TRBD1 as D (5 bases). With 2 bases removed from V and 10 bases from J, the gap between germline ends came to 12 bases. The CDR3 extends over 13 amino acids. The germline CDR1 and CDR2 sequences are SEHNR and FQNEAQ (reference sequence). The CDR3 region is CASSLSGAEEQFF. The CDR3 nucleotides read TGTGCCAGCAGCTTAAGTGGGGCAGAAGAGCAGTTCTTC.

The genes are TRBV2 and TRBJ2-5; the D call may be TRBD1 or TRBD2 (5 bases each). With 8 bases removed from V and 1 base from J, the gap between germline ends came to 11 bases. This CDR3 spans 13 amino acids. CDR1 is SNHLY, CDR2 FYNNEI, per germline. The CDR3: CASGRDRQETQYF. The CDR3, as DNA: TGTGCCAGCGGTAGGGACCGCCAAGAGACCCAGTACTTC.

The gene calls are TRBV6-1 and TRBJ1-4; 7 nucleotides align to TRBD1. The CDR3 consists of 15 residues. Germline CDR1 reads MNHNS; CDR2 reads SASEGT. The V gene end was trimmed by 3 bases and the J gene end by 7 bases; junction bases not matched to a gene: 8. The CDR3 region is CASSDRRQGVEKLFF. DNA of the CDR3: TGTGCCAGCAGTGACCGGCGACAGGGAGTTGAAAAACTGTTTTTT.

V usage is TRBV6-1 and J usage is TRBJ1-5, with TRBD1 identical over 8 bases. Losses at the gene ends were 2 bases for V and 6 bases for J; bases not matched to a gene: 3. Germline V gene data show CDR1 as MNHNS and CDR2 as SASEGT. CDR3 length: 14 amino acids. The chain's CDR3 is CASSERQGFQPQHF. DNA of the CDR3: TGTGCCAGCAGTGAACGACAGGGGTTTCAGCCCCAGCATTTT.

The chain recombines TRBV21-1 with TRBJ1-5; the table's TRBD1 call for D was not verified on the DNA. TRBV21-1 is a pseudogene segment. The CDR3 runs 19 residues. The CDR3: CASSKESGRGFYSNQPQHF. The CDR3 DNA sequence: TGTGCCAGCAGCAAAGAATCGGGCAGGGGATTTTATAGCAATCAGCCCCAGCATTTT.

The J gene is TRBJ2-3, the V gene TRBV4-1; tentatively, D is TRBD1 (5 bases). Germline CDR1 is MGHRA and CDR2 is YSYEKL. Trimming cost V 1 base and J 2 bases, with 10 bases left between them. CDR3 size: 15 residues. CDR3 region: CASSQGTRYTDTQYF. DNA of the CDR3: TGCGCCAGCAGCCAAGGGACACGATACACAGATACGCAGTATTTT.

The chain is built from TRBV5-1 and TRBJ1-4; perhaps TRBD1 as D (5 bases). Germline V gene data show CDR1 as SGHRS and CDR2 as YFSETQ. This CDR3 is built from 20 residues. V was pared by 2 bases and J by 0 bases, with 23 bases between. The chain's CDR3 is CASSLTRGPQLLATNEKLFF. In nucleotides, the CDR3 is TGCGCCAGCAGCTTAACGAGGGGACCACAATTACTTGCAACTAATGAAAAACTGTTTTTT.

The V call is TRBV4-2, the J call TRBJ2-3, with no clear D. There are 17 residues in the CDR3. V was clipped by 3 bases and J by 2 bases, with 18 bases between them. Germline V CDR1 and CDR2: LGHNA, YNFKEQ. The CDR3, as DNA: TGTGCCAGCAGCCACCCTCCGTTAGGTACCCTCACAGATACGCAGTATTTT. Its protein is CASSHPPLGTLTDTQYF.

Concerning this clone: Its ends do not fully match the called genes, so a read error is possible. This chain joins TRBV5-5 and TRBJ1-6; D ambiguous. Germline assignment: CDR1 SGHKS and CDR2 YYEKEE (reference sequence). The CDR3 sequence is 12 residues long. This CDR3 is CASSPLVSFGCF. The DNA of the CDR3 is TGTGCCAGCAGCCCTTTAGTATCTTTTGGTTGCTTT. The entire variable domain, with the rest obtained from reference TRBV5-5 and TRBJ1-6, is as follows: DAGVTQSPTHLIKTRGQQVTLRCSPISGHKSVSWYQQVLGQGPQFIFQYYEKEERGRGNFPDRFSARQFPNYSSELNVNALLLGDSALYLCASSPLVSFGCFGNGTRLTVT.

The CDR3 DNA follows: TGTGCCAGCGCTCGGGGCAGGGAGACCCAGTACTTC. The encoded protein is CASARGRETQYF. This chain links TRBV12-3 or TRBV12-4 with TRBJ2-5; D possibly matches TRBD1 or TRBD2 (5 bases each). The length of the CDR3 is 12 residues. The germline V and J ends were trimmed by 8 bases and 5 bases, with 12 bases remaining between them.

In DNA form, the CDR3 reads TGTGCCAGCAGTTTTCCCATAAGGAATGAGCAGTTCTTC. It specifies CASSFPIRNEQFF. J is TRBJ2-1 and V is TRBV28; D unresolved. Trimming removed 3 bases from V and 7 bases from J, with 10 bases in between. The CDR3 covers 13 residues. The germline CDR1 and CDR2 sequences are MDHEN and SYDVKM.

The table lists this clone with a count of one. The chain combines TRBV30 with TRBJ2-1; the match to TRBD2 covers 13 bases. The CDR3 has 15 residues. Trimming removed 2 bases from V and 9 bases from J; junction bases left unmatched: 7. The germline V gene encodes CDR1 GTSNPN and CDR2 SVGIG (reference sequence). The CDR3 bases are TGTGCCTGGAGTCCTACTAGCGGGGGGGCCGGTGAGCAGTTCTTC. Translated: CAWSPTSGGAGEQFF.

This clone appeared once. J is TRBJ2-1 and V is TRBV24-1, with D perhaps matching TRBD1 (5 bases). The V gene lost 2 bases and the J gene lost 0 bases, with 13 bases spanning the gap. This CDR3 has 17 residues. CDR1 and CDR2 (germline): KGHDR, SFDVKD. In nucleotides, the CDR3 is TGTGCCACCAGTGATTCACCCGACAGAAACTCCTACAATGAGCAGTTCTTC. It specifies CATSDSPDRNSYNEQFF.

The chain links TRBV4-3 to TRBJ1-2, with D possibly matching TRBD1 (6 bases). The V gene lost 5 bases and the J gene lost 4 bases, with 20 bases spanning the gap. Germline V gene lookup returns CDR1 LGHNA and CDR2 YSLEER. The length of the CDR3 is 16 residues. CDR3 amino acids: CASSDKLGGRSYGYTF. The CDR3, as DNA: TGCGCCAGCAGCGATAAATTGGGGGGCCGTAGCTATGGCTACACCTTC.

This chain connects TRBV5-4 to TRBJ1-2, with 9 bases identical to TRBD1. The CDR3 is 16 residues long. The V gene end was trimmed by 2 bases and the J gene end by 7 bases; junction bases not matched to a gene: 12. The germline CDR1 and CDR2 sequences are SGHNT and YYREEE (reference sequence). CDR3 sequence (DNA): TGTGCCAGCAGCTTAGGACAGGGGCCGGGCGGAAGTGGCTACACCTTC. It encodes CASSLGQGPGGSGYTF. Drawing the rest from reference TRBV5-4 and TRBJ1-2, the complete variable domain is ETGVTQSPTHLIKTRGQQVTLRCSSQSGHNTVSWYQQALGQGPQFIFQYYREEENGRGNFPPRFSGLQFPNYSSELNVNALELDDSALYLCASSLGQGPGGSGYTFGSGTRLTVV.

This chain uses TRBV5-5 with TRBJ2-2; the D gene is possibly TRBD2 (5 bases). The CDR3 consists of 15 residues. In germline, CDR1 is SGHKS, CDR2 YYEKEE (reference sequence). The ends were cut back, 4 bases at V and 8 bases at J, with 18 bases in the middle. The CDR3, as DNA: TGTGCCAGCAGCGCTGCGACGGGGATGATTGGGGAGCTGTTTTTT. Amino acids: CASSAATGMIGELFF.

The CDR3 DNA reads as TGTGCCATCAGTGCCCAAGTGGACAACTATGGCTACACCTTC. It yields the protein CAISAQVDNYGYTF. The chain has TRBV10-3 and TRBJ1-2; D is ambiguous. The V end lost 4 bases, the J end lost 2 bases, and 11 bases lay between the germline ends. This CDR3 region has 14 residues. Germline V gene lookup returns CDR1 ENHRY and CDR2 SYGVKD.

Note on this clone: One junction end disagrees with the germline gene, perhaps due to a read error. V gene TRBV29-1 combines with J gene TRBJ2-5; 7 bases line up with TRBD1. Germline values: CDR1 SQVTM, CDR2 ANQGSEA. This CDR3 comprises 17 residues. In DNA form, the CDR3 reads TGCAGCGTCGAAAAAAACCGGGACAGCATTTACCATGAGACCCAGTACTTC. Residues: CSVEKNRDSIYHETQYF. The full variable domain, completed using reference TRBV29-1 and TRBJ2-5, is SAVISQKPSRDICQRGTSLTIQCQVDSQVTMMFWYRQQPGQSLTLIATANQGSEATYESGFVIDKFPISRPNLTFSTLTVSNMSPEDSSIYLCSVEKNRDSIYHETQYFGPGTRLLVL.

This clone is a singleton in its sample. The CDR3 loop reads CASSGGAANYGYTF. The CDR3 DNA sequence: TGCGCCAGCTCAGGGGGAGCGGCTAACTATGGCTACACCTTC. The chain joins TRBV5-1 to TRBJ1-2; 7 bases line up with TRBD1. Trimming at V came to 7 bases and at J to 0 bases, leaving 6 bases not matched to a gene. This CDR3 is 14 amino acids long. Germline CDR1 reads SGHRS; CDR2 reads YFSETQ. Filled out from reference TRBV5-1 and TRBJ1-2, the complete variable domain reads KAGVTQTPRYLIKTRGQQVTLSCSPISGHRSVSWYQQTPGQGLQFLFEYFSETQRNKGNFPGRFSGRQFSNSRSEMNVSTLELGDSALYLCASSGGAANYGYTFGSGTRLTVV.

V is TRBV2 and J is TRBJ1-3; the D gene is possibly TRBD1 (5 bases). Trimming stripped 2 bases from V and 4 bases from J, with 15 bases between. The V gene's germline CDR1 is SNHLY and CDR2 FYNNEI. This CDR3 is 16 amino acids long. CDR3 loop: CASSELRVGLGNTIYF. Here the CDR3 DNA reads TGTGCCAGCAGTGAACTGAGGGTGGGGCTCGGAAACACCATATATTTT.